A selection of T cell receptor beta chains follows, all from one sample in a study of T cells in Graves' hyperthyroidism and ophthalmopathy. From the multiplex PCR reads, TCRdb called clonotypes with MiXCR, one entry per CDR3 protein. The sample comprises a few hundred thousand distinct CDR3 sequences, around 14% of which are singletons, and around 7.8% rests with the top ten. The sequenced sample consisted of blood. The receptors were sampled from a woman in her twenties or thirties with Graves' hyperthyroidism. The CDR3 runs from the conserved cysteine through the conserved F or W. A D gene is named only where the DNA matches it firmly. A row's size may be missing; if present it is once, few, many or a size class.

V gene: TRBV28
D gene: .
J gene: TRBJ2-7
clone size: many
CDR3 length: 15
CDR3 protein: CASSFPEGLFYEQYF
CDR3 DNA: TGTGCCAGCAGTTTCCCTGAAGGACTTTTCTACGAGCAGTACTTC

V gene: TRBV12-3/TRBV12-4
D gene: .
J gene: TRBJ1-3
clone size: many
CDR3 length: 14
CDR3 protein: CASRPDVSGNTIYF
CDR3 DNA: TGTGCCAGCAGACCGGACGTCTCTGGAAACACCATATATTTT

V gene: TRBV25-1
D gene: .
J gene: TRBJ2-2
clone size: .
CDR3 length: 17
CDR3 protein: CASSEPRSRVNTGELFF
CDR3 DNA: TGTGCCAGCAGTGAACCGCGAAGCAGGGTGAACACCGGGGAGCTGTTTTTT

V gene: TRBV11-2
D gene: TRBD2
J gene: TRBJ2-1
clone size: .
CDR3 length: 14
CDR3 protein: CASREGLARNEQFF
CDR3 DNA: TGTGCCAGCAGGGAGGGACTAGCACGCAATGAGCAGTTCTTC

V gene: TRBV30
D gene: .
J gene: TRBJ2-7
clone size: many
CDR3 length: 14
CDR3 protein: CAWRDPGYLFEQYF
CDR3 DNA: TGTGCCTGGAGGGACCCTGGGTATTTGTTCGAGCAGTACTTC

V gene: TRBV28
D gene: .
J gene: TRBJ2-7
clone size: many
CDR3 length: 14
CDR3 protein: CASSTAGPPYEQYF
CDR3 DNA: TGTGCCAGCAGTACAGCGGGCCCCCCCTACGAGCAGTACTTC

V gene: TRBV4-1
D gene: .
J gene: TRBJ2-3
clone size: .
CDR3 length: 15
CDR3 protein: CASSQRGSGTDTQYF
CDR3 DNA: TGCGCCAGCAGCCAACGAGGGAGTGGCACAGATACGCAGTATTTT

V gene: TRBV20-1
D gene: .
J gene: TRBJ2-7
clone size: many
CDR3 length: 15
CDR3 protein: CSASWGLGGTWEQYF
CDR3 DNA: TGCAGTGCTAGCTGGGGACTCGGCGGGACGTGGGAGCAGTACTTC

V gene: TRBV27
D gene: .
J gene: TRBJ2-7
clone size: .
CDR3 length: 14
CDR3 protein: CASRKGGGGYEQYF
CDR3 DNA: TGTGCCAGCAGGAAGGGGGGCGGTGGATACGAGCAGTACTTC

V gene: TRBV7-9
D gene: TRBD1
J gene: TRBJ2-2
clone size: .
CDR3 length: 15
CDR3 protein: CASSYWTGDTGELFF
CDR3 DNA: TGTGCCAGCAGCTATTGGACAGGGGACACCGGGGAGCTGTTTTTT

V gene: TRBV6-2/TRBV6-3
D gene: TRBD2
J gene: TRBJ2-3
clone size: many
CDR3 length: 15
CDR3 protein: CASRVLAGHTDTQYF
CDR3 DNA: TGTGCCAGCAGAGTACTAGCGGGACACACAGATACGCAGTATTTT

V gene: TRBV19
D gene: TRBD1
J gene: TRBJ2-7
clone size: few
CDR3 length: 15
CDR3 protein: CASSMGTGDGYEQYF
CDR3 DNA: TGTGCCAGTAGTATGGGGACAGGGGACGGCTACGAGCAGTACTTC

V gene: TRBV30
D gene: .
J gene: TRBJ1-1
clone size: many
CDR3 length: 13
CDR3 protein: CAWNGLQNTEAFF
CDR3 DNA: TGTGCCTGGAACGGACTTCAGAACACTGAAGCTTTCTTT

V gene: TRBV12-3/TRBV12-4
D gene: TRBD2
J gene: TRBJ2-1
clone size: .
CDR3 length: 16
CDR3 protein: CASSPRGAGGPGEQFF
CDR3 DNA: TGTGCCAGCAGTCCGCGGGGGGCGGGAGGGCCCGGTGAGCAGTTCTTC

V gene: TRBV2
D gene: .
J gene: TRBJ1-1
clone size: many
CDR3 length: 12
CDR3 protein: CASSARINEAFF
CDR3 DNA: TGTGCCAGCAGTGCAAGGATCAATGAAGCTTTCTTT

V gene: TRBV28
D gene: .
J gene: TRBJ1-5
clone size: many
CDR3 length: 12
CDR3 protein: CASSLKGQPQHF
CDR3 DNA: TGTGCCAGCAGTTTAAAAGGACAGCCCCAGCATTTT

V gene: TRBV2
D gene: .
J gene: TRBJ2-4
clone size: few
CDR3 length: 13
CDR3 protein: CASTVGTKNIQYF
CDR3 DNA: TGTGCCAGCACAGTGGGAACCAAAAACATTCAGTACTTC

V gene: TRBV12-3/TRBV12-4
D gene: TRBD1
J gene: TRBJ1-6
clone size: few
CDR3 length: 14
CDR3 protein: CANSWGDRDSPLHF
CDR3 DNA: TGTGCCAACAGTTGGGGGGACAGGGATTCACCCCTCCACTTT

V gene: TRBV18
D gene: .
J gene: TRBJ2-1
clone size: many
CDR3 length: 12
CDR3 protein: CASSPPGGEQFF
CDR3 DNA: TGTGCCAGCTCACCACCGGGGGGTGAGCAGTTCTTC

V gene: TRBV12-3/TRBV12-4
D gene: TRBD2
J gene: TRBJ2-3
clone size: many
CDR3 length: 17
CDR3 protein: CASSTRTSGSSTDTQYF
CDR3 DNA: TGTGCCAGCAGCACGAGGACTAGCGGGAGTAGCACAGATACGCAGTATTTT

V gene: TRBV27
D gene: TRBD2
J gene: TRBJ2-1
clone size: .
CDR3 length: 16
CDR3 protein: CASSLFRPSGGNEQFF
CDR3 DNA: TGTGCCAGCAGTTTATTCAGGCCCTCGGGGGGCAATGAGCAGTTCTTC

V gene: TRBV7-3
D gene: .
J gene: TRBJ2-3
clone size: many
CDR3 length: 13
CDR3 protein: CASSLSLGDTQYF
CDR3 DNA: TGTGCCAGCAGCTTATCTCTAGGAGATACGCAGTATTTT

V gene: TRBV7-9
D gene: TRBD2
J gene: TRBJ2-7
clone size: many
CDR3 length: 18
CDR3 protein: CASSTSLAGVLRSYEQYF
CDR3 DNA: TGTGCCAGCAGCACGTCGCTAGCGGGAGTCCTCCGCTCCTACGAGCAGTACTTC

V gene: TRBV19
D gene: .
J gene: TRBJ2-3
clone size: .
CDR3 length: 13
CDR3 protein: CASSMFNTDTQYF
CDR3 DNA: TGTGCCAGTAGTATGTTCAACACAGATACGCAGTATTTT

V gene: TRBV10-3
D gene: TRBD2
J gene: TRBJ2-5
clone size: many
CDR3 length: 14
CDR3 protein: CAIRPSGTQETQYF
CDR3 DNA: TGTGCCATCAGACCTAGCGGGACCCAAGAGACCCAGTACTTC

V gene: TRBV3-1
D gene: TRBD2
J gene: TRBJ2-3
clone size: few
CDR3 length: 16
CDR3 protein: CASSPAWRGRAGTQYF
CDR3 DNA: TGTGCCAGCAGCCCTGCCTGGCGCGGGAGGGCTGGTACGCAGTATTTT

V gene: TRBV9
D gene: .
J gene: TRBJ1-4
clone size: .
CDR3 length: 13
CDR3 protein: CASSVEAIGKLFF
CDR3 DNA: TGTGCCAGCAGCGTAGAGGCAATTGGAAAACTGTTTTTT

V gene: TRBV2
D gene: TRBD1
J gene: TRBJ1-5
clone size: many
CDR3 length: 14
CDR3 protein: CASSKTGARQPQHF
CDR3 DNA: TGTGCCAGCAGTAAAACAGGGGCCCGACAGCCCCAGCATTTT

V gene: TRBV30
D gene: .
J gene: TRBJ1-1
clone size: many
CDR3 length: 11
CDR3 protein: CAWIRSTEAFF
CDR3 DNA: TGTGCCTGGATTCGCAGTACTGAAGCTTTCTTT

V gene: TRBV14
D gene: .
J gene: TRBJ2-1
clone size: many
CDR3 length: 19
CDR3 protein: CASSQEGGPPHLSYNEQFF
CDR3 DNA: TGTGCCAGCAGCCAAGAGGGCGGGCCTCCCCACCTCTCCTACAATGAGCAGTTCTTC

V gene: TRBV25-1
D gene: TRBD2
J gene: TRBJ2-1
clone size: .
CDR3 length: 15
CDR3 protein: CASSPRAGGPGEQFF
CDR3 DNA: TGTGCCAGCAGCCCTAGGGCGGGAGGGCCGGGTGAGCAGTTCTTC

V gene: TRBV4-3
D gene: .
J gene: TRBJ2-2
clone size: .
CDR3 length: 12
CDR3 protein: CASSHVVGELFF
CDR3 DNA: TGCGCCAGCAGCCACGTCGTCGGGGAGCTGTTTTTT

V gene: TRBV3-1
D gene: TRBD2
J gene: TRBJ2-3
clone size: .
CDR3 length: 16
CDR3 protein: CASSQTSGRTTDTQYF
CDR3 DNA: TGTGCCAGCAGCCAGACTAGCGGGAGGACCACAGATACGCAGTATTTT

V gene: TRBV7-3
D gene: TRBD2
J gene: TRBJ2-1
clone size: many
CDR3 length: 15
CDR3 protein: CASSSSGRATNEQFF
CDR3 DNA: TGTGCCAGCAGTTCTAGCGGGAGGGCCACCAATGAGCAGTTCTTC

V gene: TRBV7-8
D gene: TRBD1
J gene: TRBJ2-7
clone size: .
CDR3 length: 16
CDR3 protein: CASSPVTGGSSYEQYF
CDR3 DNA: TGTGCCAGCAGCCCGGTAACAGGGGGAAGCTCCTACGAGCAGTACTTC

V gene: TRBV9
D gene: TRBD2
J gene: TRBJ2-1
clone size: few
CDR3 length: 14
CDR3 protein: CASSEETSDDEQFF
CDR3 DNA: TGTGCCAGCAGCGAGGAGACTAGCGACGATGAGCAGTTCTTC

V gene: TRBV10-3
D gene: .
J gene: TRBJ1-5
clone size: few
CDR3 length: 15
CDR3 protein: CAISVGPGSDQPQHF
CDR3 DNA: TGTGCCATCAGTGTGGGGCCTGGGAGCGATCAGCCCCAGCATTTT

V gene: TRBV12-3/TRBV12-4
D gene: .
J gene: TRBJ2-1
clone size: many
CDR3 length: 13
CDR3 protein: CASRILGDNEQFF
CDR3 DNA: TGTGCCAGCAGAATACTAGGGGACAATGAGCAGTTCTTC

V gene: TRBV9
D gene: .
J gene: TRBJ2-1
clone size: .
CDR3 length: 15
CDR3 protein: CASSRRDTSSYEQFF
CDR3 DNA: TGTGCCAGCAGCAGACGGGACACGAGCTCCTACGAGCAGTTCTTC

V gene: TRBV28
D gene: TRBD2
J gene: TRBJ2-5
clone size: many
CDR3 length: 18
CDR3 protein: CASSSPKDSLAGGETQYF
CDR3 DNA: TGTGCCAGCAGTTCCCCCAAAGATAGCCTAGCGGGAGGAGAGACCCAGTACTTC

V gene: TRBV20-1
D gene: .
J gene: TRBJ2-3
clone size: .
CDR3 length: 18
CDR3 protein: CSARPGFGGTLSTDTQYF
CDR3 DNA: TGCAGTGCTAGACCGGGTTTTGGTGGGACACTAAGCACAGATACGCAGTATTTT

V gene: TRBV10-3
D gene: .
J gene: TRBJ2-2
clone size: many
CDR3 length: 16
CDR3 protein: CAISEVSASTTGELFF
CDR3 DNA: TGTGCCATCAGTGAGGTCTCTGCTAGCACCACCGGGGAGCTGTTTTTT

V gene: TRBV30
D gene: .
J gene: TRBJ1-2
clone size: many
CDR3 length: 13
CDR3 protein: CAWSPDGNYGYTF
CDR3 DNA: TGTGCCTGGAGTCCGGACGGAAACTATGGCTACACCTTC

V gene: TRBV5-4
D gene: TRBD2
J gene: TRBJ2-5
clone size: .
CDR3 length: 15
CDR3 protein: CASSLPGLASQTQYF
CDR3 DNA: TGTGCCAGCAGCCTTCCGGGACTAGCGTCTCAGACCCAGTACTTC

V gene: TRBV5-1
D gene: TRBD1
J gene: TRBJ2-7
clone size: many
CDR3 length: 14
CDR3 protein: CASSEGQGFYEQYF
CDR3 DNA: TGCGCCAGCAGCGAGGGACAGGGCTTCTACGAGCAGTACTTC

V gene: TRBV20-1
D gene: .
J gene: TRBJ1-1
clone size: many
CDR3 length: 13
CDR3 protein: CSARGQENTEAFF
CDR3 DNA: TGCAGTGCTAGAGGGCAGGAGAACACTGAAGCTTTCTTT

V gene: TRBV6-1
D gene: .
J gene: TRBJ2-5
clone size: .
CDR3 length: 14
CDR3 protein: CASSDGTPARTQYF
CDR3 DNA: TGTGCCAGCAGTGACGGGACCCCAGCACGGACCCAGTACTTC